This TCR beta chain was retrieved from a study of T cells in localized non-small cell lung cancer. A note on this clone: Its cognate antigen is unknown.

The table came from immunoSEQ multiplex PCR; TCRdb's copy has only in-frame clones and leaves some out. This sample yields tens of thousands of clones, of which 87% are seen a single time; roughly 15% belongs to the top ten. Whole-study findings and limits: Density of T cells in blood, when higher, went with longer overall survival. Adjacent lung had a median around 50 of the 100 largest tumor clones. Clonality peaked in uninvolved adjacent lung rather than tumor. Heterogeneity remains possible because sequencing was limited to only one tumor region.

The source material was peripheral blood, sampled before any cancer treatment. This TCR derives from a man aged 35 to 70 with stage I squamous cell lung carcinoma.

Written as DNA, the CDR3 is TGTGCCAGCTCAGCAGACAGGGAGAGGAAGCCCCAGCATTTT. This sequence encodes CASSADRERKPQHF. The gene calls are TRBV18 and TRBJ1-5, with 7 bases identical to TRBD1. CDR3 length: 14 amino acids. Germline V gene data show CDR1 as KGHSH and CDR2 as LQKENI. Trimming took 5 bases from V and 8 from J; bases not matched to a gene: 9.